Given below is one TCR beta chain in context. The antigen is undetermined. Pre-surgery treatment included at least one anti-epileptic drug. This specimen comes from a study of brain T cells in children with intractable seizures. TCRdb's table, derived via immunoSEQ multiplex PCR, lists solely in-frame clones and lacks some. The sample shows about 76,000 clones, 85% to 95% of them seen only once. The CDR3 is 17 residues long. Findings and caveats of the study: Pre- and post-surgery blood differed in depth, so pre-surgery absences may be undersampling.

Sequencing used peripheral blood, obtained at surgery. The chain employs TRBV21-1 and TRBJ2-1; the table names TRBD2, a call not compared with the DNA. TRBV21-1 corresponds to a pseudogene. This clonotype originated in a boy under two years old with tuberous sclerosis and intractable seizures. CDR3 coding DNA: TGTGCCAGCAGCAAAAGCCCGACCCAGGGACTATCCCACGAGCAGTTCTTC. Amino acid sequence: CASSKSPTQGLSHEQFF.